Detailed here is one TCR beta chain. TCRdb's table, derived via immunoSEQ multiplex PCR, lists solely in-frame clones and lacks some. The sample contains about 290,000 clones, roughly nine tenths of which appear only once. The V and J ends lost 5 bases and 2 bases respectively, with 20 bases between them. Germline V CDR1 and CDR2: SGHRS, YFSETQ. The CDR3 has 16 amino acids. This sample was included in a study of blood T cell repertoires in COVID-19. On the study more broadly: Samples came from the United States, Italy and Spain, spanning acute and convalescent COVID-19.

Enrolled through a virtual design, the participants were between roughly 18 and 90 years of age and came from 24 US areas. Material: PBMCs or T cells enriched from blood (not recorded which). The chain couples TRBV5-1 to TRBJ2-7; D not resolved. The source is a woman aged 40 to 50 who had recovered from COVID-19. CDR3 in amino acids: CASRPEDWFSPYEQYF. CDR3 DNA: TGCGCCAGCAGGCCCGAAGACTGGTTTTCTCCCTACGAGCAGTACTTC.